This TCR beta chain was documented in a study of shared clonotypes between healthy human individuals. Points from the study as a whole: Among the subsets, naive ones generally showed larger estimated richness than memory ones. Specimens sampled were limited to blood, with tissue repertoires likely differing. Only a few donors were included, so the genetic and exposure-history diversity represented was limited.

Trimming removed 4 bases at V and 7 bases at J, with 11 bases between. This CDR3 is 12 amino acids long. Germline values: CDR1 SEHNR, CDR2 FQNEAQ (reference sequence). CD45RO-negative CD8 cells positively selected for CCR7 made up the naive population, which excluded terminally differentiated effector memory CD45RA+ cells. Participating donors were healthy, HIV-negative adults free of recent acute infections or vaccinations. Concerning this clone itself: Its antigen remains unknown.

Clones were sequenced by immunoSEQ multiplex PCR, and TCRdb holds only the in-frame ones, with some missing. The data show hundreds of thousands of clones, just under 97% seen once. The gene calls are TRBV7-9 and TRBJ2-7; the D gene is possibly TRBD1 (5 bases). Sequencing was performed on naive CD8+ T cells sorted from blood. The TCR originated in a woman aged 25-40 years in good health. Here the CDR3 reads CASSSLRQEQYF. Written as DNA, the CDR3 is TGTGCCAGCAGCTCCTTACGACAGGAGCAGTACTTC.